One and the same sample provided the 9 T cell receptor beta chains below, sequenced in a study of blood T cells in healthy people across ages. For the second PCR, which ran for about 6 to 12 cycles, a sample-barcoded 5' primer and a J-beta primer mix were used. In TCRdb, the 5' RACE reads were re-called with MiXCR into one record per CDR3 protein. The data show some 700,000 distinct CDR3 sequences, about 24% seen once. The sample comprised blood. All receptors derive from a man in his sixties or seventies in good health.

This chain connects TRBV6-4 to TRBJ1-1; tentatively, D is TRBD1 (6 bases). With 2 bases removed from V and 5 bases from J, the gap between germline ends came to 12 bases. Germline CDR1 and CDR2: MRHNA and SNTAGT. CDR3 size: 14 residues. The CDR3 loop is CASSDRGYGTEAFF. CDR3 bases: TGTGCCAGCAGTGACAGGGGGTATGGGACTGAAGCTTTCTTT.

In this sample, this clonotype turned up a few times. This chain uses TRBV5-1 with TRBJ2-2; 12 bases fit TRBD1. This CDR3 has 16 residues. The junction had 4 bases not matched to a gene; V was cut back by 2 bases and J by 5 bases. Germline V CDR1 and CDR2: SGHRS, YFSETQ. The chain's CDR3 is CASSFPGQGATGELFF. CDR3 DNA: TGCGCCAGCAGCTTTCCGGGACAGGGGGCGACCGGGGAGCTGTTTTTT.

This clonotype came up a few times. The chain links TRBV24-1 to TRBJ2-3; D remains ambiguous. The CDR3 spans 14 residues. Trimming removed 9 bases from V and 0 bases from J, with 12 bases in between. Per germline, CDR1 KGHDR and CDR2 SFDVKD. CDR3 in amino acids: CATASEHSTDTQYF. In nucleotides, the CDR3 is TGTGCCACCGCCAGTGAGCACAGCACAGATACGCAGTATTTT.

A word on this clonotype: The missing conserved phenylalanine or tryptophan at the end of this CDR3 makes a read error likely. The rearrangement joins TRBV7-9 to TRBJ2-4; the D gene is possibly TRBD1 (6 bases). V dropped 2 bases and J dropped 4 bases, with 12 bases sitting between them. This CDR3 spans 15 amino acids. Germline lookup yields CDR1 SEHNR and CDR2 FQNEAQ (reference sequence). CDR3 bases: TGTGCCAGCAGCTTAACAGGGATAGTGAAAAACATTCAGTACCTC. As protein: CASSLTGIVKNIQYL.

The rearrangement uses TRBV7-9 and TRBJ2-6, with D tentatively TRBD1 (6 bases). CDR1 SEHNR and CDR2 FQNEAQ come from the germline V gene (reference sequence). The V gene lost 1 base and the J gene lost 0 bases, with 7 bases spanning the gap. The CDR3 runs to 16 residues. CDR3 protein: CASSLGTDSGANVLTF. The CDR3 DNA follows: TGTGCCAGCAGCTTAGGGACAGACTCTGGGGCCAACGTCCTGACTTTC.

This chain uses TRBV6-2 or TRBV6-3 with TRBJ2-7; no clear D gene. Germline V gene lookup returns CDR1 MNHEY and CDR2 SVGEGT. The CDR3 has 15 residues. The CDR3 spells CASSYSTRTLYEEYV. The CDR3 DNA sequence: TGTGCCAGCAGTTACTCGACGCGAACTCTCTACGAGGAGTACGTC.

The chain has TRBV4-2 and TRBJ1-2; the D gene is possibly TRBD1 (5 bases). The V end lost 0 bases, the J end lost 6 bases, and 17 bases lay between the germline ends. Germline V gene data show CDR1 as LGHNA and CDR2 as YNFKEQ. The CDR3 contains 16 residues. The CDR3 sequence: CASSQEVWDVVDGYTF. In DNA form, the CDR3 reads TGTGCCAGCAGCCAAGAGGTATGGGACGTCGTAGATGGCTACACCTTC.

This clonotype was detected many times. The chain links TRBV20-1 to TRBJ1-2; tentative D call: TRBD1 (5 bases). The CDR3 is 14 residues long. CDR1 and CDR2 (germline): DFQATT, SNEGSKA (reference sequence). In nucleotides, the CDR3 is TGCAGCGTGAACGGGCAGGGCCCTAACTATGGCTACACCTTC. Its protein is CSVNGQGPNYGYTF.

This clonotype was detected only a few times. J is TRBJ2-1 and V is TRBV29-1; D may correspond to TRBD1 or TRBD2 (6 bases each). Germline V gene sequence: CDR1 SQVTM, CDR2 ANQGSEA. V was trimmed by 6 bases and J by 4 bases, leaving 16 bases between them. The CDR3 totals 14 residues. The CDR3 reads CSVPGGASYNEQFF. Here the CDR3 DNA reads TGCAGCGTCCCCGGGGGCGCGTCTTACAATGAGCAGTTCTTC.